The 26 T cell receptor beta chains listed next were all sequenced from one sample in a study of blood T cell repertoires in COVID-19. Measured with immunoSEQ multiplex PCR; TCRdb has only the in-frame clones, and not every one. The table lists 75,000 to 100,000 clones, approximately 81% of them singletons. The source material was peripheral blood. These receptors were collected from a man aged 55 to 70 with acute or convalescent COVID-19.

As for this clone: Other DNA sequences within the sample encode an identical CDR3. The rearrangement joins TRBV18 to TRBJ1-1, with D unresolved. Per germline, CDR1 KGHSH and CDR2 LQKENI. The CDR3 is 12 residues long. V gave up 3 bases and J gave up 3 bases, with 5 bases separating them. The CDR3 loop reads CASSPRDTEAFF. The CDR3 DNA sequence: TGTGCCAGCTCACCGCGGGACACTGAAGCTTTCTTT.

The rearrangement uses TRBV11-3 and TRBJ2-2, with a possible D match to TRBD2 (9 bases). The V end lost 8 bases, the J end lost 7 bases, and 29 bases lay between the germline ends. The germline V gene has CDR1 SGHNT and CDR2 YENEEA. This CDR3 is built from 18 residues. As DNA, the CDR3 is TGTGCCAGCGAACGACAGGGGCGAGGCGGGGGGGCTATCGGGGAGCTGTTTTTT. Translated, it gives CASERQGRGGGAIGELFF.

The chain combines TRBV4-2 with TRBJ2-7, with 7 bases fitting TRBD2. This CDR3 has 16 residues. V was clipped by 0 bases and J by 7 bases; unmatched bases: 12. Germline V gene data show CDR1 as LGHNA and CDR2 as YNFKEQ. This CDR3 is CASSQDIRLALREQYF. CDR3 in DNA: TGTGCCAGCAGCCAAGATATACGACTAGCCCTTCGTGAGCAGTACTTC.

The chain recombines TRBV6-2 or TRBV6-3 with TRBJ1-6; D possibly corresponds to TRBD1 (6 bases). The V end lost 5 bases, the J end lost 9 bases, and 11 bases lay between the germline ends. Germline CDR1 MNHEY, CDR2 SVGEGT. The CDR3 contains 13 residues. Here the CDR3 DNA reads TGTGCCAGCAGTCCCGCAGGGGTTTCACCCCTCCACTTT. This gives the protein CASSPAGVSPLHF.

The V gene is TRBV18, the J gene TRBJ2-7; 9 bases agree with TRBD1. Germline V CDR1 and CDR2: KGHSH, LQKENI. The CDR3 loop spans 16 amino acids. V was clipped by 3 bases and J by 4 bases; unmatched bases: 10. CDR3 sequence: CASSPDTGTGFYEQYF. In nucleotides, the CDR3 is TGTGCCAGCTCACCCGATACCGGGACAGGGTTTTACGAGCAGTACTTC.

The chain is built from TRBV5-1 and TRBJ2-7; 8 nucleotides match TRBD2. The trim removed 5 bases at V and 0 bases at J, leaving 10 bases unmatched. This CDR3 region has 16 residues. CDR1 is SGHRS and CDR2 is YFSETQ in the germline V gene. CDR3: CASSSGTELSSYEQYF. CDR3 bases: TGCGCCAGCAGTAGCGGGACGGAACTAAGCTCCTACGAGCAGTACTTC.

The chain has TRBV2 and TRBJ1-1; 7 nucleotides agree with TRBD1. Germline V lookup: CDR1 SNHLY, CDR2 FYNNEI. CDR3 length: 14 amino acids. V dropped 7 bases and J dropped 2; count of bases not matched to a gene: 7. The CDR3 loop is CASKGTGANTEAFF. CDR3 DNA sequence: TGTGCCAGCAAGGGAACAGGGGCCAACACTGAAGCTTTCTTT.

The rearrangement uses TRBV19 and TRBJ2-2; TRBD1 might be the D (5 bases). The CDR3 is 16 amino acids. CDR1 LNHDA and CDR2 SQIVND come from the germline V gene (reference sequence). V shed 4 bases and J shed 1 base, with 13 bases lying between them. The DNA of the CDR3 is TGTGCCAGTAGTAGTAGGACACCCCAGAACACCGGGGAGCTGTTTTTT. It is translated as CASSSRTPQNTGELFF.

The chain has TRBV10-3 and TRBJ2-4; D is ambiguous. This CDR3 is built from 14 residues. The germline V gene has CDR1 ENHRY and CDR2 SYGVKD. V dropped 2 bases and J dropped 3 bases, with 8 bases sitting between them. CDR3 in amino acids: CAISEQLDKNIQYF. CDR3 bases: TGTGCCATCAGTGAGCAACTCGACAAAAACATTCAGTACTTC.

This chain links TRBV5-5 with TRBJ2-5, with 11 bases fitting TRBD2. This CDR3 comprises 16 residues. The V and J ends lost 4 bases and 1 base, in that order; junction bases with no gene match: 6. The germline V gene encodes CDR1 SGHKS and CDR2 YYEKEE (reference sequence). The CDR3: CASSKFGTSGQETQYF. As DNA, the CDR3 is TGTGCCAGCAGCAAATTCGGGACTAGCGGCCAAGAGACCCAGTACTTC.

This clone was detected a few times. The V call is TRBV18, the J call TRBJ2-6; weak D call: TRBD2 (5 bases). Germline-derived CDR1 and CDR2 are KGHSH and LQKENI. V lost 3 bases to trimming and J lost 1 base, with 13 bases between them. The CDR3 totals 17 residues. The CDR3 protein is CASSPSLTGSGANVLTF. The CDR3 DNA sequence: TGTGCCAGCTCACCTTCTTTGACGGGGTCTGGGGCCAACGTCCTGACTTTC.

This clone occurred once. V gene TRBV4-2 combines with J gene TRBJ1-5; D remains unclear. Per the germline V gene, CDR1 is LGHNA and CDR2 is YNFKEQ. There are 15 residues in the CDR3. The V end was cut by 1 base, the J end by 1 base, with 8 bases between. CDR3: CASSQGLMSNQPQHF. The CDR3 DNA reads as TGTGCCAGCAGCCAAGGTCTAATGAGCAATCAGCCCCAGCATTTT.

This sequence joins TRBV6-5 and TRBJ1-1, with D unresolved. Germline-derived CDR1 and CDR2 are MNHEY and SVGAGI. V was clipped by 2 bases and J by 1 base, with 8 bases between them. CDR3 size: 14 residues. CDR3 in DNA: TGTGCCAGCAGTTACAGGCAGGCGAACACTGAAGCTTTCTTT. Translating gives CASSYRQANTEAFF.

The chain links TRBV9 to TRBJ2-1; a weak D match, TRBD2 (5 bases). The CDR3 extends over 16 amino acids. The V end lost 0 bases, the J end lost 4 bases, and 14 bases lay between the germline ends. Germline CDR1 SGDLS, CDR2 YYNGEE. This CDR3 is CASSVDLASRYNEQFF. CDR3 bases: TGTGCCAGCAGCGTAGACCTCGCTAGCCGATACAATGAGCAGTTCTTC. The variable domain in full, with the rest retrieved from reference TRBV9 and TRBJ2-1, is DSGVTQTPKHLITATGQRVTLRCSPRSGDLSVYWYQQSLDQGLQFLIQYYNGEERAKGNILERFSAQQFPDLHSELNLSSLELGDSALYFCASSVDLASRYNEQFFGPGTRLTVL.

CDR3 bases: TGCAGCGTTGCTACTGACTATGGCTACACCTTC. Amino acids: CSVATDYGYTF. The chain has TRBV29-1 and TRBJ1-2, with D uncertain. CDR1 and CDR2 (germline): SQVTM, ANQGSEA. V was shortened by 4 bases and J by 3 bases, with 6 bases between the two germline ends. The CDR3 is made up of 11 amino acids.

In its sample, this clone was seen once. The V gene is TRBV5-6, the J gene TRBJ2-7, with 7 bases matching TRBD2. Germline V CDR1 and CDR2: SGHDT, YYEEEE. V shed 7 bases, J shed 6 bases, and the junction held 13 bases outside the gene matches. CDR3 length: 14 amino acids. DNA of the CDR3: TGTGCCAGCTTTGGGAGAGGGGAGGGCATCGAGCAGTACTTC. It codes for CASFGRGEGIEQYF.

The chain has TRBV5-5 and TRBJ2-2, with 7 bases fitting TRBD2. Looked up from germline, CDR1 is SGHKS and CDR2 is YYEKEE (reference sequence). The trim removed 2 bases at V and 6 bases at J, leaving 7 bases unmatched. The CDR3 loop spans 15 amino acids. In nucleotides, the CDR3 is TGTGCCAGCAGCTTTGGACTAGACGGTGCCGGGGAGCTGTTTTTT. Residues: CASSFGLDGAGELFF. Based on the CDR3 plus reference TRBV5-5 and TRBJ2-2, the full variable domain is DAGVTQSPTHLIKTRGQQVTLRCSPISGHKSVSWYQQVLGQGPQFIFQYYEKEERGRGNFPDRFSARQFPNYSSELNVNALLLGDSALYLCASSFGLDGAGELFFGEGSRLTVL.

The chain links TRBV28 to TRBJ2-7; D perhaps matches TRBD2 (6 bases). V was clipped by 3 bases and J by 0 bases, with 9 bases between them. The CDR3 covers 14 residues. Germline V gene sequence: CDR1 MDHEN, CDR2 SYDVKM. The chain's CDR3 is CASSFGGNSYEQYF. DNA of the CDR3: TGTGCCAGCAGTTTTGGGGGGAACTCCTACGAGCAGTACTTC.

The chain combines TRBV19 with TRBJ1-2; tentatively, D is TRBD1 (5 bases). CDR1 LNHDA and CDR2 SQIVND come from the germline V gene (reference sequence). The CDR3 spans 13 residues. Trimming took 4 bases from V and 8 from J, leaving 14 bases between them. CDR3 coding DNA: TGTGCCAGTAGTAGGGGGGTGGATTCGGGCTACACCTTC. It is translated as CASSRGVDSGYTF.

This chain joins TRBV5-4 and TRBJ2-3, with TRBD2 identical over 7 bases. Germline-derived CDR1 and CDR2 are SGHNT and YYREEE (reference sequence). The CDR3 runs 14 residues. The V gene end was trimmed by 2 bases and the J gene end by 0 bases; junction bases not matched to a gene: 0. The CDR3 coding sequence is TGTGCCAGCAGCTTTAGCGGGAGCACAGATACGCAGTATTTT. It encodes CASSFSGSTDTQYF.

This clone came up a few times. The V and J genes are TRBV18 and TRBJ1-2; D gene ambiguous. Germline CDR1 reads KGHSH; CDR2 reads LQKENI. V was shortened by 3 bases and J by 5 bases, with 19 bases between the two germline ends. The CDR3 has 16 amino acids. CDR3 bases: TGTGCCAGCTCACCGTTCACTGCCGGGATGCAGTATGGCTACACCTTC. It encodes CASSPFTAGMQYGYTF. Looking up the rest from reference TRBV18 and TRBJ1-2 gives the full variable domain: NAGVMQNPRHLVRRRGQEARLRCSPMKGHSHVYWYRQLPEEGLKFMVYLQKENIIDESGMPKERFSAEFPKEGPSILRIQQVVRGDSAAYFCASSPFTAGMQYGYTFGSGTRLTVV.

The chain is built from TRBV27 and TRBJ1-2, with TRBD1 matching over 10 bases. Germline CDR1 and CDR2: MNHEY and SMNVEV (reference sequence). The V and J ends lost 4 bases and 2 bases, in that order; junction bases with no gene match: 4. The CDR3 is 15 amino acids. Here the CDR3 reads CASSSTDRGNYGYTF. CDR3 nucleotides: TGTGCCAGCAGTTCCACGGACAGGGGGAACTATGGCTACACCTTC.

This clone showed up just a few times. The chain carries TRBV30 and TRBJ2-7; 10 nucleotides line up with TRBD1. The CDR3 is made up of 13 amino acids. V lost 4 bases and J lost 2; bases outside the gene matches: 2. Germline CDR1 reads GTSNPN; CDR2 reads SVGIG (reference sequence). CDR3 DNA sequence: TGTGCCTGGATGACAGGGGGCCCCTACGAGCAGTACTTC. Protein product: CAWMTGGPYEQYF.

This clone was seen once. CDR3 in amino acids: CASGYQGGISEAFF. The DNA for the CDR3 is TGTGCTAGTGGTTATCAGGGAGGAATTTCTGAAGCTTTCTTT. The V gene is TRBV12-5, the J gene TRBJ1-1; TRBD1 is a possible D gene (5 bases). V was clipped by 4 bases and J by 6 bases, with 15 bases between them. Per germline, CDR1 LGHNT and CDR2 FRNRAP. This CDR3 has 14 residues.

V gene TRBV2 combines with J gene TRBJ1-1; 8 bases align to TRBD1. The length of the CDR3 is 14 residues. Germline V gene lookup returns CDR1 SNHLY and CDR2 FYNNEI. V gave up 5 bases and J gave up 4 bases; unmatched junction bases: 6. The CDR3 loop is CASSTSGGVTEAFF. DNA of the CDR3: TGTGCCAGCAGTACTTCAGGGGGCGTCACTGAAGCTTTCTTT.

This chain links TRBV5-6 with TRBJ1-2, with a tentative D call TRBD1 (6 bases). This CDR3 region has 12 residues. Trimming pared 1 base from V and 8 bases from J, leaving 9 bases between. Germline loops: CDR1 SGHDT, CDR2 YYEEEE. The CDR3 nucleotides read TGTGCCAGCAGCTTGCGGGGGGGCGGCTACACCTTC. Translation gives CASSLRGGGYTF.